This entry features one T cell receptor (beta chain) sequence. V gave up 7 bases and J gave up 3 bases, with 14 bases separating them. This CDR3 region has 14 residues. This sample stems from a study of early T cells in non-severe SARS-CoV-2 infection. Each CDR3 protein gets one entry after TCRdb re-called the 5' RACE reads with MiXCR. The repertoire holds about 31,000 distinct CDR3 sequences, with about 6% as singletons. The clonotype comes from an adult who was a healthcare worker with PCR-confirmed SARS-CoV-2 infection or an uninfected control (not recorded which). The sample comprised whole blood. V and J are TRBV12-3 or TRBV12-4 and TRBJ2-3, with D tentatively TRBD2 (6 bases). CDR3 sequence reads: CASTPRGGTDTQYF. CDR3 bases: TGTGCCAGCACCCCGCGGGGTGGAACAGATACGCAGTATTTT.